The 3 T cell receptor beta chains in this list originate from one sample, sequenced in a study of shared clonotypes between healthy human individuals. The protocol was immunoSEQ multiplex PCR, while the TCRdb copy is restricted to in-frame clones and leaves out a portion. The sample records millions of clones, approximately 95% being singletons. Selected positively for CCR7 and CD45RO-negative, naive CD8 cells excluded terminally differentiated effector memory CD45RA+ cells. Material: naive CD8+ T cells sorted from blood. The receptors were sampled from a man between 18 and 29 years old in good health.

This clone was detected only once. This chain connects TRBV7-9 to TRBJ2-7; D is unclear. The CDR3 runs to 13 residues. Trimming cost V 5 bases and J 3 bases, with 11 bases left between them. CDR1 and CDR2 from the germline V gene are SEHNR and FQNEAQ (reference sequence). This CDR3 is CASSQSEYYEQYF. The CDR3 DNA sequence: TGTGCCAGCAGCCAGAGCGAATACTACGAGCAGTACTTC.

This chain's CDR3 is CASSLGGSVGELFF. The CDR3 region has the DNA TGTGCCAGCAGCCTGGGGGGCTCAGTTGGGGAGCTGTTTTTT. The V and J genes are TRBV5-6 and TRBJ2-2; D may correspond to TRBD1 or TRBD2 (6 bases each). This CDR3 spans 14 amino acids. V shed 4 bases and J shed 8 bases, with 15 bases lying between them. Looked up from germline, CDR1 is SGHDT and CDR2 is YYEEEE.

The chain joins TRBV5-1 to TRBJ2-3; D is ambiguous. V was pared by 0 bases and J by 5 bases, with 16 bases between. The CDR3 is 16 residues long. From germline, CDR1 is SGHRS and CDR2 YFSETQ. The CDR3 DNA is TGCGCCAGCAGCTTGGCCGGGCGGCTGGGTTTAGATACGCAGTATTTT. This translates into CASSLAGRLGLDTQYF.